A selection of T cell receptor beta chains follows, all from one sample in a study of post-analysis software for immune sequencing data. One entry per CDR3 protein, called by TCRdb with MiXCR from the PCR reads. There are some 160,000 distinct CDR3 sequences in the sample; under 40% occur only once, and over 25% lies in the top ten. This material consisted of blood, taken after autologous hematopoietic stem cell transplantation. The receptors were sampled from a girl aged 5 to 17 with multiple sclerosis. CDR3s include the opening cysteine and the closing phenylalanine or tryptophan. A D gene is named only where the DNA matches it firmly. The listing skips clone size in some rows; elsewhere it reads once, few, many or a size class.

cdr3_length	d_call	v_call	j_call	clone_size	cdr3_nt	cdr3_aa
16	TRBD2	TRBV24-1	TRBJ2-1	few	TGTGCCACCAGTGACCATAGCGGGAGGGCCCGGAATGAGCAGTTCTTC	CATSDHSGRARNEQFF
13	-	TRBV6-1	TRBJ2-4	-	TGTGCCAGCGCAGGGTGGACCAAAAACATTCAGTACTTC	CASAGWTKNIQYF
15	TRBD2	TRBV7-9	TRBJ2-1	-	TGTGCCAGCAGCTTACGCCGGGAGGGGGGCAATGAGCAGTTCTTC	CASSLRREGGNEQFF
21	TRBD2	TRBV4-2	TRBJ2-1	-	TGTGCCAGCAGCCAAGTTTGGACTAGCGGGGCGGGAAAGAGCTCCTACAATGAGCAGTTCTTC	CASSQVWTSGAGKSSYNEQFF
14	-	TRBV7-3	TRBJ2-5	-	TGTGCCAGCAGCTTAAATGGGGGAGAACGTGAGCAGTACTTC	CASSLNGGEREQYF
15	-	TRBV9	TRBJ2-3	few	TGTGCCAGCAGCGTCAAGTCGGGGTGGGCAGATACGCAGTATTTT	CASSVKSGWADTQYF
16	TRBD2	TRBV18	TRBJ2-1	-	TGTGCCAGCTCACCTACGGGACTAGCGGGAGCTGGTGAGCAGTTCTTC	CASSPTGLAGAGEQFF
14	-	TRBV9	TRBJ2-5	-	TGTGCCAGCAGCGCCGGGGACTTTGGGGAGACCCAGTACTTC	CASSAGDFGETQYF
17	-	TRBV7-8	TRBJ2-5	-	TGTGCCAGCAGCTTCGTAGGACTGCGACTACATAGGGGGACCCAGTACTTC	CASSFVGLRLHRGTQYF
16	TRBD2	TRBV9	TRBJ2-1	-	TGTGCCAGCAGCGTAGCTTCTAGCGGGAGGTACAATGAGCAGTTCTTC	CASSVASSGRYNEQFF
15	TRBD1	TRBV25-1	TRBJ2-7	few	TGTGCCAGCAGCGGCCTGGGACAGGGCTTCTACGAGCAGTACTTC	CASSGLGQGFYEQYF
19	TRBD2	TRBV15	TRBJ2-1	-	TGTGCCACCAGTCTGCTCGGACTAGCCGGGGCCTCCTCCTACAATGAGCAGTTCTTC	CATSLLGLAGASSYNEQFF
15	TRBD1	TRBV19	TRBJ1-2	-	TGTGCCAGTAGGACAACCGGGACAGGGCGCTATGGCTACACCTTC	CASRTTGTGRYGYTF
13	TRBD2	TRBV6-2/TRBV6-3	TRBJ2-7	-	TGTGCCTGCAGTTGGGTAGCGGGCGATGAGCAGTACTTC	CACSWVAGDEQYF
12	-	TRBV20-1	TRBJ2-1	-	TGCAGGGCTAAAGGGGAGTGGAATGAGCAGTTCTTC	CRAKGEWNEQFF
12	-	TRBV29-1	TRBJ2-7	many	TGCAGCGTCCGGGACTCTCCCTACGAGCAGTACTTC	CSVRDSPYEQYF
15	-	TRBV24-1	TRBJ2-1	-	TGTGCCACCAGTGACCCGGACCCCCGGTACAATGAGCAGTTCTTC	CATSDPDPRYNEQFF
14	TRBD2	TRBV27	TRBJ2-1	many	TGTGCCAGCAGTGCGACTAGCAGTTACAATGAGCAGTTCTTC	CASSATSSYNEQFF
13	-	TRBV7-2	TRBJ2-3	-	TGTGCCAGCAGCTTACTTTCTTCAGATACGCAGTATTTT	CASSLLSSDTQYF
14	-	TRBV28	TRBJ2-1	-	TGTGCCAGCAGTTTAAACCTAGCAAGGAATGAGCAGTTCTTC	CASSLNLARNEQFF
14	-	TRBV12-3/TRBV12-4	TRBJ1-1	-	TGTGCCAGCACAAGAACCGGGGGTTACACTGAAGCTTTCTTT	CASTRTGGYTEAFF
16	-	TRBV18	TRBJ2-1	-	TGTGCCAGCTCACCCTTGCGGACCCTGGGGACGAATGAGCAGTTCTTC	CASSPLRTLGTNEQFF
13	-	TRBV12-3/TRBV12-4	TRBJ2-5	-	TGTGCCAGCAGTCCCCCGATAGACTCGGCCCAGTACTTC	CASSPPIDSAQYF
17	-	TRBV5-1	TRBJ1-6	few	TGCGCCAGCAGCTTGGACAGGGTAGGGTCCTATAATTCACCCCTCCACTTT	CASSLDRVGSYNSPLHF
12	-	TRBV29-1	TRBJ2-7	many	TGCAGCGCCAGCAGGCCGCCCCACGAGCAGTACTTC	CSASRPPHEQYF
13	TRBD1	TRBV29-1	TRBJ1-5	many	TGCAGCGTAGGGACAGGGCTTACTCAGCCCCAGCATTTT	CSVGTGLTQPQHF
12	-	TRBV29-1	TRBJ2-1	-	TGCAGCGTTGACAATTTCTACAATGAGCAGTTCTTC	CSVDNFYNEQFF
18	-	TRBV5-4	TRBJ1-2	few	TGTGCCAGCAGGGGACGGGAGCAGCCGCATGAAAGGGGCTATGGCTACACCTTC	CASRGREQPHERGYGYTF
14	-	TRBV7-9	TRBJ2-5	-	TGTGCCAGCAGCCCCGACAGGAGGAGAGAGACCCAGTACTTC	CASSPDRRRETQYF
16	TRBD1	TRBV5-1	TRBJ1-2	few	TGCGCCAGCAGCTTGGCCGTGGACAGGGCGGCGGATGGCTACACCTTC	CASSLAVDRAADGYTF